The next 6 T cell receptor beta chains were all read from a single sample in a study of vaccination and CD4 T cells after COVID-19. Sequencing of DNA taken from cultured CD4+ T cells relied on the Oncomine TCR Beta short-read assay. TCRdb reprocessed the PCR reads with MiXCR, giving one entry per CDR3 protein. Of some 14,000 distinct CDR3 sequences detected, about a third appear once; the ten largest clones hold under 40%. These receptors' antigens are unknown. As to treatment: approximately nine-day PBMC culture with coronavirus spike peptide pools or control peptides (ViraFEST assay). Source material: cultured CD4+ T cells from blood. These receptors all stem from a human donor with COVID-19.

This clonotype turned up a few times. J is TRBJ1-1 and V is TRBV4-1; the match to TRBD1 covers 7 bases. The CDR3 spans 16 residues. Germline V gene sequence: CDR1 MGHRA, CDR2 YSYEKL. The J segment lost 2 bases and the V segment lost 1 base, leaving 7 bases of the junction unmatched. The CDR3 sequence: CASSQVEAGGNTEAFF. CDR3 sequence (DNA): TGCGCCAGCAGCCAAGTCGAGGCAGGGGGTAACACTGAAGCTTTCTTT.

This CDR3 is CASRPQTGLGTEAFF. The CDR3 nucleotides are TGTGCCAGCAGGCCCCAGACAGGGCTTGGCACTGAAGCTTTCTTT. This chain uses TRBV6-1 with TRBJ1-1, with 7 bases aligning to TRBD1. The CDR3 is 15 residues long. Trimming took 6 bases from V and 4 from J; bases not matched to a gene: 11. Germline CDR1 MNHNS, CDR2 SASEGT.

This clonotype was seen more than once but under ten times. J is TRBJ2-3 and V is TRBV20-1, with D possibly being TRBD2 (5 bases). V gave up 2 bases and J gave up 10 bases, with 13 bases separating them. The germline V gene encodes CDR1 DFQATT and CDR2 SNEGSKA (reference sequence). This CDR3 is 12 amino acids long. CDR3 loop: CSARSGRGPQYF. The CDR3 region has the DNA TGCAGTGCTAGATCAGGCCGGGGTCCGCAGTATTTT.

V and J are TRBV6-1 and TRBJ1-2; D not resolved. Germline lookup yields CDR1 MNHNS and CDR2 SASEGT. V lost 6 bases to trimming and J lost 3 bases, with 17 bases between them. This CDR3 spans 15 amino acids. The CDR3 region is CASRATDGYYYGYTF. CDR3 nucleotide sequence: TGTGCCAGCAGGGCGACGGACGGGTACTACTATGGCTACACCTTC.

The genes are TRBV18 and TRBJ1-1; D is ambiguous. The V and J ends lost 3 bases and 7 bases respectively, with 15 bases between them. Germline V lookup: CDR1 KGHSH, CDR2 LQKENI. The CDR3 sequence is 14 residues long. CDR3 in DNA: TGTGCCAGCTCACCGACCGATCGAGGGAATGAAGCTTTCTTT. It codes for CASSPTDRGNEAFF.

This chain connects TRBV6-1 to TRBJ2-6; TRBD1 matches at 7 bases. V shed 6 bases and J 0 bases; nucleotides not matched to a gene: 8. The CDR3 is 17 residues long. The V gene's germline CDR1 is MNHNS and CDR2 SASEGT. CDR3 in DNA: TGTGCCAGCAGAGCATGGACAGGCTTCTCTGGGGCCAACGTCCTGACTTTC. As protein: CASRAWTGFSGANVLTF.